A selection of T cell receptor beta chains follows, all from one sample in a study of blood T cell repertoires in COVID-19. The table came from immunoSEQ multiplex PCR; TCRdb's copy has only in-frame clones and leaves some out. The repertoire holds roughly 200,000 clones, with over 70% as singletons. The sample was peripheral blood. Receptors originate from a man aged 55 to 70 with acute or convalescent COVID-19. The CDR3 runs from the conserved cysteine through the conserved F or W. Fields, in order: V gene, J gene, clone size, D gene, CDR3 protein, CDR3 DNA. A D gene is named only where the DNA matches it firmly. A row's size may be missing; if present it is once, few, many or a size class.

TRBV12-3/TRBV12-4	TRBJ2-5	.	.	CASSLGSRETQYF	TGTGCCAGCAGTTTAGGGTCGAGAGAGACCCAGTACTTC
TRBV24-1	TRBJ1-2	.	.	CATSDFPTDGYTF	TGTGCCACCAGTGATTTTCCAACTGATGGCTACACCTTC
TRBV9	TRBJ2-3	.	TRBD2	CASSVGRRREGLLTDTQYF	TGTGCCAGCAGCGTAGGTCGGAGGCGGGAGGGCCTTCTCACAGATACGCAGTATTTT
TRBV5-1	TRBJ2-3	.	TRBD1	CASRSTGASTDTQYF	TGCGCCAGCAGATCCACAGGGGCTAGCACAGATACGCAGTATTTT
TRBV7-9	TRBJ2-7	once	.	CASSLGGYYEQYF	TGTGCCAGCAGCTTAGGAGGGTACTACGAGCAGTACTTC
TRBV7-2	TRBJ1-1	.	.	CASSEKRGDTEAFF	TGTGCCAGCAGCGAAAAAAGGGGTGACACTGAAGCTTTCTTT
TRBV11-2	TRBJ2-5	.	TRBD2	CASSPGAGGAGETQYF	TGTGCCAGCAGCCCGGGAGCCGGGGGGGCCGGTGAGACCCAGTACTTC
TRBV28	TRBJ1-2	.	.	CASSFTATNYGYTF	TGTGCCAGCAGTTTCACAGCCACTAACTATGGCTACACCTTC
TRBV5-1	TRBJ1-1	.	TRBD1	CATRRSGQATEAFF	TGCGCCACCCGCCGGTCGGGACAGGCCACTGAAGCTTTCTTT
TRBV19	TRBJ1-3	few	.	CASSLGGVQGGNTIYF	TGTGCCAGTAGCCTGGGAGGGGTCCAGGGAGGAAACACCATATATTTT
TRBV18	TRBJ1-1	few	TRBD1	CASSPQGADTEAFF	TGTGCCAGCTCACCACAGGGGGCGGACACTGAAGCTTTCTTT
TRBV2	TRBJ2-2	many	TRBD2	CASSVLAGHGELFF	TGTGCCAGCAGTGTTTTAGCGGGTCACGGGGAGCTGTTTTTT
TRBV12-5	TRBJ1-6	.	.	CASGLRGGSPLHF	TGTGCTAGTGGTTTGCGGGGGGGTTCACCCCTCCACTTT
TRBV4-3	TRBJ2-3	few	.	CASQGTDTQYF	TGCGCCAGCCAGGGGACAGATACGCAGTATTTT
TRBV3-1/TRBV3-2	TRBJ2-7	.	.	CASSQARGIYEQYF	TGTGCCAGCAGCCAAGCCCGGGGGATCTACGAGCAGTACTTC
TRBV28	TRBJ2-2	.	.	CASSLGQINTGELFF	TGTGCCAGCAGTTTAGGACAGATTAACACCGGGGAGCTGTTTTTT
TRBV6-5	TRBJ1-2	.	TRBD1	CASRFDRAANYGYTF	TGTGCCAGCAGATTCGACAGGGCAGCTAACTATGGCTACACCTTC
TRBV6-2/TRBV6-3	TRBJ2-5	many	TRBD2	CASSWTSGGAETQYF	TGTGCCAGCAGTTGGACTAGCGGGGGGGCAGAGACCCAGTACTTC
TRBV7-6	TRBJ2-7	.	TRBD2	CASSLESAGAFYEQYF	TGTGCCAGCAGCTTAGAGTCAGCGGGAGCCTTTTACGAGCAGTACTTC
TRBV10-2	TRBJ1-3	.	.	CASSGGGGGNTIYF	TGCGCCAGCAGTGGGGGTGGGGGCGGAAACACCATATATTTT
TRBV2	TRBJ2-7	.	TRBD2	CASSVREGPYEQYF	TGTGCCAGCAGTGTGCGGGAGGGCCCGTACGAGCAGTACTTC
TRBV19	TRBJ1-5	.	TRBD1	CASSRGTGVSNQPQHF	TGTGCCAGTAGCCGGGGGACAGGGGTAAGCAATCAGCCCCAGCATTTT
TRBV30	TRBJ1-6	.	.	CAWSYRPRSPLHF	TGTGCCTGGAGTTACCGTCCTAGGTCACCCCTCCACTTT
TRBV30	TRBJ2-2	.	TRBD1	CAWTRQGATGELFF	TGTGCCTGGACTCGGCAGGGGGCTACCGGGGAGCTGTTTTTT
TRBV5-6	TRBJ2-5	.	TRBD1	CASSLLTGTGIQETQYF	TGTGCCAGCAGCTTACTAACCGGGACAGGGATTCAAGAGACCCAGTACTTC
TRBV7-2	TRBJ2-3	.	TRBD2	CASSSSSGVADTQYF	TGTGCCAGCAGCTCTTCTAGCGGGGTCGCAGATACGCAGTATTTT
TRBV30	TRBJ2-1	few	.	CAWSRDNGNEQFF	TGTGCCTGGAGCCGGGACAATGGAAATGAGCAGTTCTTC
TRBV5-4	TRBJ1-1	.	.	CASSLAGGGVSEAFF	TGTGCCAGCAGCTTGGCCGGGGGAGGGGTTTCTGAAGCTTTCTTT
TRBV7-3	TRBJ2-3	.	TRBD2	CASSPGRAATDTQYF	TGTGCCAGCAGTCCCGGGAGGGCAGCCACAGATACGCAGTATTTT
TRBV7-3	TRBJ1-3	few	.	CASSLTPGNTIYF	TGTGCCAGCAGCTTAACCCCGGGAAACACCATATATTTT
TRBV5-5	TRBJ2-2	once	.	CTSSPGLKGDTGELFF	TGTACCAGCAGCCCTGGACTGAAGGGGGACACCGGGGAGCTGTTTTTT
TRBV27	TRBJ2-7	few	.	CASSLTGSTYEQYF	TGTGCCAGCAGTTTAACAGGTTCCACATACGAGCAGTACTTC
TRBV29-1	TRBJ2-5	.	TRBD1	CSDLQGAAETQYF	TGCAGCGACCTACAGGGGGCCGCAGAGACCCAGTACTTC
TRBV11-3	TRBJ1-3	.	.	CASSATGDSGNTIYF	TGTGCCAGCAGCGCGACAGGAGATTCTGGAAACACCATATATTTT
TRBV27	TRBJ2-3	.	TRBD1	CASSRETGVFTDTQYF	TGTGCCAGCAGTCGGGAGACAGGGGTTTTCACAGATACGCAGTATTTT
TRBV9	TRBJ2-1	many	.	CASSVASGPYNEQFF	TGTGCCAGCAGCGTAGCAAGCGGGCCCTACAATGAGCAGTTCTTC
TRBV4-1	TRBJ1-2	.	.	CASSHTPHYGYTF	TGCGCCAGCAGCCACACTCCTCACTATGGCTACACCTTC
TRBV29-1	TRBJ1-2	.	TRBD1	CSVEDPSTGANYGYTF	TGCAGCGTTGAAGATCCCTCGACAGGGGCTAACTATGGCTACACCTTC
TRBV10-2	TRBJ2-5	.	.	CASRETGLSPGTQYF	TGCGCCAGCAGAGAGACAGGCCTTTCCCCGGGGACCCAGTACTTC
TRBV4-1	TRBJ2-6	.	TRBD2	CASSPTRGMRASGANVLTF	TGCGCCAGCAGCCCGACGCGGGGGATGAGAGCCTCTGGGGCCAACGTCCTGACTTTC
TRBV2	TRBJ1-2	.	TRBD1	CASSAGQLHYGYTF	TGTGCCAGCAGTGCGGGACAGTTGCACTATGGCTACACCTTC
TRBV27	TRBJ2-7	.	TRBD2	CASSSSIAGVRTEQYF	TGTGCCAGCAGTTCCTCCATAGCGGGAGTGAGAACCGAGCAGTACTTC
TRBV25-1	TRBJ2-5	.	TRBD1	CASSELGTEKNQYF	TGTGCCAGCAGTGAATTGGGGACAGAGAAGAACCAGTACTTC
TRBV5-1	TRBJ1-6	.	.	CASSLERDSPLHF	TGCGCCAGCAGCTTGGAAAGAGATTCACCCCTCCACTTT
TRBV6-5	TRBJ2-3	.	TRBD2	CASIRGGAETDTQYF	TGTGCCAGCATCCGCGGGGGGGCGGAGACAGATACGCAGTATTTT